Listed below are T cell receptor beta chains from one sample, sequenced in a study of blood T cells in healthy people across ages. MiXCR was run by TCRdb on the 5' RACE reads, yielding one entry per CDR3 protein. The sample yields 1.2 million to 1.5 million distinct CDR3 sequences, roughly 40% seen once. Material for sequencing was blood. These receptors were taken from a woman aged 18-30 years in good health. Each CDR3 is given with its conserved first and last residue. D genes are given only for firm matches. Some rows have no size entry. The others give once, few or many, or a class for an expanded clone.

clone_size j_call d_call v_call cdr3_nt cdr3_aa
NA TRBJ2-3 TRBD1 TRBV28 TGTGCCAGCAGTAACGACAGGGGACACACAGATACGCAGTATTTT CASSNDRGHTDTQYF
few TRBJ2-7 TRBD2 TRBV20-1 TGCAGTGCAGCATCGGGAGGGCCAGCCTACGAGCAGTACTTC CSAASGGPAYEQYF
NA TRBJ2-4 TRBD1 TRBV18 TGTGCCAGCTCACCCGTTATCCGGGACAGGGATGTCGACATTCAGTACTTC CASSPVIRDRDVDIQYF
NA TRBJ2-7 NA TRBV5-1 TGCGCCAGCAGCCGGGACGGGGGAATGTCCTACGAGCAGTACTTC CASSRDGGMSYEQYF
few TRBJ2-1 TRBD2 TRBV6-5 TGTGCCAGCAGTTACTCGGGTAGCGGGACCTACAATGAGCAGTTCTTC CASSYSGSGTYNEQFF
NA TRBJ2-4 NA TRBV2 TGTGCCAGCAGTGAACAGTCAGCGCAGGGGCAGTACTTC CASSEQSAQGQYF
NA TRBJ2-7 TRBD2 TRBV10-2 TGCGCCAGCTCGTCCGAGACTAGCGGCGATTACGAGCAGTACTTC CASSSETSGDYEQYF
few TRBJ2-4 NA TRBV15 TGTGCCACCAGCCTGGAGGTAGCCAAAAACATTCAGTACTTC CATSLEVAKNIQYF
few TRBJ1-2 NA TRBV12-3/TRBV12-4 TGTGCCAGCAGCCCCCTTAAAAAGTTGGACTATGGCTACACCTTC CASSPLKKLDYGYTF
NA TRBJ2-1 NA TRBV27 TGTGCCAGCAGCCCGACTGCCACCGGGTTCAATGAGCAGTTCTTC CASSPTATGFNEQFF
NA TRBJ2-1 NA TRBV20-1 TGCAGTGCTTGGGCGACTAGGATTGTCGGGGAGCAGTTCTTC CSAWATRIVGEQFF
once TRBJ1-2 TRBD1 TRBV6-1 TGTGCCAGCAGTGTTCCCGTAGGACAGGCGGGCTGTGGCTACACCTTC CASSVPVGQAGCGYTF
many TRBJ2-3 NA TRBV10-3 TGTGCCATCAGTGAGACAGAAGATACGCAGTATTTT CAISETEDTQYF
NA TRBJ2-3 NA TRBV6-2/TRBV6-3 TGTGCCAGCAGTTCGGAGACTAGGCGGGATACGCAGTATTTT CASSSETRRDTQYF
few TRBJ2-3 TRBD2 TRBV6-5 TGTGCCAGCAGCCGTCTAGCGGCCCTAGCCACAGATACGCAGTATTTT CASSRLAALATDTQYF
NA TRBJ1-3 TRBD1 TRBV4-2 TGTGCCAGCAGCCAAGACCCAGGGGGAATATATTTT CASSQDPGGIYF
few TRBJ1-2 NA TRBV3-1 TGTGCCAGCAGCCCCCGAATGGGGAATTATGGCTACACCTTC CASSPRMGNYGYTF
NA TRBJ2-1 TRBD2 TRBV12-3/TRBV12-4 TGTGCCAGCACCCATAGCGGGACTTACAATGAGCAGTTCTTC CASTHSGTYNEQFF
few TRBJ2-5 TRBD2 TRBV6-6 TGTGCCAGCACGCCGGGACTAGGTATAAGAGGAGAGACCCAGTACTTC CASTPGLGIRGETQYF
NA TRBJ1-5 NA TRBV9 TGTGCCAGCAGCGCTACAGGAGATGGGTTTAGCAATCAGCCCCAGCATTTT CASSATGDGFSNQPQHF
NA TRBJ2-3 TRBD1 TRBV9 TGTCCCAGCAGAGAGACAGGGGGCACAGATACGCAGTATTTT CPSRETGGTDTQYF
once TRBJ2-3 NA TRBV7-3 TGTGCCAGCAACTTAAGGCAGGGAAGGGGATACACAGATACGCAGTATTTT CASNLRQGRGYTDTQYF